The T cell receptor (beta chain) under discussion was sequenced for a study of blood T cell repertoires in COVID-19. Assay used: immunoSEQ multiplex PCR; TCRdb lists only in-frame clones, some missing. The sample includes about 170,000 clones, around 80% of them seen just once. The V segment lost 7 bases and the J segment 2 bases; nucleotides outside the gene matches: 6. CDR1 and CDR2 from the germline V gene are SGHRS and YFSETQ. This CDR3 comprises 14 residues. The receptor was isolated from a man aged 45-65 years who had recovered from COVID-19. V gene TRBV5-1 combines with J gene TRBJ1-2; the match to TRBD1 covers 9 bases. Sample: PBMCs or T cells enriched from blood (not recorded which). The CDR3 loop is CASGPGQGNYGYTF. In DNA form, the CDR3 reads TGCGCCAGCGGACCCGGACAGGGGAACTATGGCTACACCTTC.